This T cell receptor beta chain came from a study of cytomegalovirus exposure and HLA in healthy donors. This clone came up once. Its antigen remains unidentified. Notes on the study in general: The study designated 150 or so TCR beta chains cytomegalovirus-associated. As a later analysis revealed, most CMV-associated TCR beta chains appeared HLA-restricted.

It was with 60 Vbeta and 13 Jbeta primers that the PCR ran. The protocol was immunoSEQ multiplex PCR, while the TCRdb copy is restricted to in-frame clones and leaves out a portion. The sample lists approximately 140,000 clones, 70% to 85% seen once, with around 3% in the top ten. CDR1 SEHNR and CDR2 FQNEAQ come from the germline V gene (reference sequence). This CDR3 comprises 16 residues. V lost 6 bases and J lost 4, with 19 bases in between. J is TRBJ2-1 and V is TRBV7-9, with D possibly TRBD2 on 5 matching bases. The sequencing sample was made of PBMCs. This clonotype was sampled from a boy under 10 years old in good health and CMV-seronegative. The CDR3 DNA sequence: TGTGCCAGCAGGATTACCGGCTCGAGGGCGTACAATGAGCAGTTCTTC. Translation: CASRITGSRAYNEQFF.